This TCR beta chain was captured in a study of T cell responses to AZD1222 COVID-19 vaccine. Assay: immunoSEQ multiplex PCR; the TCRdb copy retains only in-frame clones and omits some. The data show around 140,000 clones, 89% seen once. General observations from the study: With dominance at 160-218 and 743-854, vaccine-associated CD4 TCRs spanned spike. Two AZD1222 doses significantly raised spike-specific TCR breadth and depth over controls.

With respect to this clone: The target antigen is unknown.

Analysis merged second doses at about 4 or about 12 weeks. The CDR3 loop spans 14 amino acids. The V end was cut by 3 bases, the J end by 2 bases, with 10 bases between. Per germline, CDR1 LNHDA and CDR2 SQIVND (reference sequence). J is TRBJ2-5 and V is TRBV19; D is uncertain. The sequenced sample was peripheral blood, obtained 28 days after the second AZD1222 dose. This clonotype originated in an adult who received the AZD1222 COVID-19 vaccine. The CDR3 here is CASSIGWSQETQYF. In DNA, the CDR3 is TGTGCCAGTAGTATTGGCTGGAGTCAAGAGACCCAGTACTTC. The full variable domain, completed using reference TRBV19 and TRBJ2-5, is DGGITQSPKYLFRKEGQNVTLSCEQNLNHDAMYWYRQDPGQGLRLIYYSQIVNDFQKGDIAEGYSVSREKKESFPLTVTSAQKNPTAFYLCASSIGWSQETQYFGPGTRLLVL.